Each of the 30 T cell receptor beta chains below was sequenced from the same sample in a study of monozygotic twins with inflammatory bowel disease. TCRdb re-called the 5' RACE reads, yielding one record per CDR3 amino acid sequence without DNA. The sample shows over 150,000 distinct CDR3 sequences, and 2.5% to 3% sits with its ten largest clones. Source material: blood. These receptors originate from a human donor with ulcerative colitis or Crohn's disease, or a healthy co-twin of an affected twin (not recorded which).

The chain has TRBV6-1 and TRBJ2-7. CDR1 is MNHNS and CDR2 is SASEGT in the germline V gene. There are 11 residues in the CDR3. This CDR3 reads CASSEFHEQYF.

The chain has TRBV27 and TRBJ2-1; as DNA is missing, the TRBD2 call by TCRdb cannot be tested. The CDR3 covers 16 residues. Germline V CDR1 and CDR2: MNHEY, SMNVEV (reference sequence). CDR3 sequence reads: CASSLFGGRSYNEQFF.

The chain is built from TRBV7-2 and TRBJ2-1; checking the TCRdb D call of TRBD1 is not possible without DNA. The V gene's germline CDR1 is SGHTA and CDR2 FQGNSA. CDR3 length equals 14 residues. This CDR3 reads CASSQGLEHNEQFF.

The genes are TRBV20-1 and TRBJ1-4. Germline V CDR1 and CDR2: DFQATT, SNEGSKA (reference sequence). The CDR3 extends over 13 amino acids. The CDR3 sequence: CGAHPRSGEKLFF.

V usage is TRBV5-1 and J usage is TRBJ1-6; as DNA is missing, the TRBD1 call by TCRdb cannot be tested. Germline V gene lookup returns CDR1 SGHRS and CDR2 YFSETQ. The CDR3 loop spans 14 amino acids. This CDR3 reads CASSPQGGNSPLHF.

The rearrangement links TRBV6-1 to TRBJ1-4. This CDR3 is 14 amino acids long. The germline gives CDR1 MNHNS, CDR2 SASEGT. This CDR3 is CASSQQATNEKLFF.

The genes are TRBV4-3 and TRBJ2-7; TCRdb's assignment of TRBD2 cannot be checked, as there is no DNA. The germline V gene encodes CDR1 LGHNA and CDR2 YSLEER. This CDR3 is built from 17 residues. CDR3 sequence: CASSQDWQASGSYEQYF.

The chain employs TRBV24-1 and TRBJ2-5; lacking DNA, the TRBD2 call made by TCRdb goes unchecked. This CDR3 comprises 18 residues. Germline V gene lookup returns CDR1 KGHDR and CDR2 SFDVKD. CDR3 sequence: CATSQGTSGTGSQETQYF.

V usage is TRBV20-1 and J usage is TRBJ2-5; no DNA is available, so the TRBD1 call from TCRdb remains unchecked. Germline V lookup: CDR1 DFQATT, CDR2 SNEGSKA (reference sequence). The CDR3 spans 13 residues. Here the CDR3 reads CSARSQGAETQYF.

The rearrangement links TRBV5-1 to TRBJ2-1; TCRdb returns TRBD2, unconfirmable since there is no DNA. The CDR3 consists of 14 residues. CDR1 and CDR2 from the germline V gene are SGHRS and YFSETQ. The CDR3 reads CASSMTSGRLSQFF.

V and J are TRBV7-8 and TRBJ2-1; the D gene TCRdb calls, TRBD2, cannot be checked with no DNA. This CDR3 is built from 16 residues. Germline V gene lookup returns CDR1 SGHVS and CDR2 FQNEAQ. The CDR3 protein is CAGSRSRGSSYNEQFF. The full variable domain, with the rest looked up from reference TRBV7-8 and TRBJ2-1, is GAGVSQSPRYKVAKRGQDVALRCDPISGHVSLFWYQQALGQGPEFLTYFQNEAQLDKSGLPSDRFFAERPEGSVSTLKIQRTQQEDSAVYLCAGSRSRGSSYNEQFFGPGTRLTVL.

The chain couples TRBV5-1 to TRBJ1-1; TCRdb's D call, TRBD1, is unchecked because there is no DNA. Germline CDR1 SGHRS, CDR2 YFSETQ. The CDR3 consists of 16 residues. The CDR3 is CASSSKTGITDTEAFF. The full variable domain, in which reference TRBV5-1 and TRBJ1-1 provide the parts outside the CDR3, is KAGVTQTPRYLIKTRGQQVTLSCSPISGHRSVSWYQQTPGQGLQFLFEYFSETQRNKGNFPGRFSGRQFSNSRSEMNVSTLELGDSALYLCASSSKTGITDTEAFFGQGTRLTVV.

V is TRBV6-5 and J is TRBJ2-7; TCRdb selects TRBD1, and the lack of DNA leaves this call unchecked. Germline CDR1 reads MNHEY; CDR2 reads SVGAGI. The CDR3 consists of 11 residues. CDR3 in amino acids: CASGGGYEQYF.

The chain couples TRBV12-3 or TRBV12-4 to TRBJ2-2. This CDR3 is 17 amino acids long. The CDR3 sequence is CASSFALAETNTGELFF.

CDR3 region: CASSPLLRTDTQYF. The V and J genes are TRBV3-1 and TRBJ2-3. This CDR3 comprises 14 residues. Looked up from germline, CDR1 is LGHDT and CDR2 is YNNKEL (reference sequence).

The chain combines TRBV12-3 or TRBV12-4 with TRBJ2-7. This CDR3 contains 12 residues. This CDR3 is CASRLAGAEQYF.

The chain has TRBV6-1 and TRBJ2-1; the D call of TRBD2 rests on TCRdb alone, since no DNA is present to check it. Germline V gene data show CDR1 as MNHNS and CDR2 as SASEGT. The CDR3 runs 17 residues. Here the CDR3 reads CASRSTGGLAGANEQFF.

The chain combines TRBV12-3 or TRBV12-4 with TRBJ2-7; TCRdb names TRBD2, which stays unverified in the absence of DNA. CDR3 length: 13 residues. The CDR3 loop is CASNSVRGSEQYF.

The rearrangement uses TRBV27 and TRBJ2-5; TCRdb reports TRBD2, a call that lacks DNA to check it against. The CDR3 totals 18 residues. Looked up from germline, CDR1 is MNHEY and CDR2 is SMNVEV (reference sequence). CDR3: CASSLGGLAGGQGETQYF.

The CDR3 loop is CASSRLTGNTGELFF. J is TRBJ2-2 and V is TRBV7-8; TCRdb designates TRBD1, a call that cannot be tested without DNA. CDR3 size: 15 residues. Germline CDR1 reads SGHVS; CDR2 reads FQNEAQ. Combining the CDR3 with reference TRBV7-8 and TRBJ2-2 gives the whole variable domain GAGVSQSPRYKVAKRGQDVALRCDPISGHVSLFWYQQALGQGPEFLTYFQNEAQLDKSGLPSDRFFAERPEGSVSTLKIQRTQQEDSAVYLCASSRLTGNTGELFFGEGSRLTVL.

This chain links TRBV20-1 with TRBJ1-5; TCRdb indicates TRBD1, and absent DNA this call remains unverified. The CDR3 runs to 14 residues. Germline V gene data show CDR1 as DFQATT and CDR2 as SNEGSKA (reference sequence). CDR3 protein: CSARPTGSIDAQHF.

This sequence joins TRBV7-9 and TRBJ2-7. Germline values: CDR1 SEHNR, CDR2 FQNEAQ (reference sequence). The CDR3 runs to 15 residues. The CDR3 loop is CASSLQATPTYEQYF.

This sequence joins TRBV7-8 and TRBJ2-7. Germline V gene lookup returns CDR1 SGHVS and CDR2 FQNEAQ. The CDR3 length is 12 residues. The CDR3 here is CASSLKVYEQYF.

The rearrangement joins TRBV12-3 or TRBV12-4 to TRBJ2-3; the TRBD1 assignment by TCRdb is unverifiable without DNA. This CDR3 has 13 amino acids. CDR3 sequence: CASSLGGLNTQYF.

The chain uses TRBV12-3 or TRBV12-4 and TRBJ1-2; TCRdb's D gene call, TRBD1, goes unchecked for lack of DNA. This CDR3 spans 14 amino acids. The CDR3 reads CASSPTGNNYGYTF.

J is TRBJ2-2 and V is TRBV6-6. Germline V lookup: CDR1 MNHNY, CDR2 SVGAGI (reference sequence). This CDR3 has 14 residues. This chain's CDR3 is CASTRGGSTGELFF.

The chain links TRBV12-3 or TRBV12-4 to TRBJ1-5; with no DNA, the TCRdb D assignment of TRBD1 cannot be verified. This CDR3 is built from 18 residues. The CDR3 sequence: CASSFRNRGLWGNQPQHF.

The CDR3: CASSAGLVQETQYF. The chain has TRBV9 and TRBJ2-5; TCRdb calls TRBD2, which cannot be checked without DNA. Germline V gene lookup returns CDR1 SGDLS and CDR2 YYNGEE. The CDR3 length is 14 residues.

The V gene is TRBV24-1, the J gene TRBJ1-5. This CDR3 comprises 17 residues. CDR1 and CDR2 from the germline V gene are KGHDR and SFDVKD. This CDR3 reads CATSDSKLPRAHQPQHF.

The chain joins TRBV7-3 to TRBJ2-3; TCRdb indicates TRBD2, and absent DNA this call remains unverified. The CDR3 spans 16 residues. Germline CDR1 is SGHTA and CDR2 is FQGTGA. CDR3 amino acids: CASSRGTLGGDDTQYF.